The rows below give T cell receptor beta chains drawn from one sample of a study of siplizumab effects on memory and regulatory T cells. TCRdb keeps only in-frame clones here, not all; method: immunoSEQ multiplex PCR. Altogether around 68,000 clones are present, around 90% being singletons, with the ten largest covering 1.5% to 2%. The sample was Tregs sorted from blood. These receptors were obtained from a human donor in good health. CDR3s include the opening cysteine and the closing phenylalanine or tryptophan. Fields, in order: V gene, J gene, D gene, clone size, CDR3 DNA, CDR3 protein. The D gene is left open where the match is weak. Size values are once, few and many counts, or a class for expanded clones, and some rows have none.

v_call: TRBV19; j_call: TRBJ2-7; d_call: NA; clone_size: NA; cdr3_nt: TGTGCCAGTAGTATAGCCGGGCAGGGATCGGGGGAGCAGTACTTC; cdr3_aa: CASSIAGQGSGEQYF
v_call: TRBV30; j_call: TRBJ1-2; d_call: NA; clone_size: NA; cdr3_nt: TGTGCCTGGGGTCCGAGGGGGTCATATGGCTACACCTTC; cdr3_aa: CAWGPRGSYGYTF
v_call: TRBV19; j_call: TRBJ1-5; d_call: NA; clone_size: few; cdr3_nt: TGTGCCAGTAGTCCTATTCTCAGCAATCAGCCCCAGCATTTT; cdr3_aa: CASSPILSNQPQHF
v_call: TRBV2; j_call: TRBJ2-7; d_call: TRBD2; clone_size: medium-sized; cdr3_nt: TGTGCCAGCAGTGAACAGCGGGGACGGTACGAGCAGTACTTC; cdr3_aa: CASSEQRGRYEQYF
v_call: TRBV7-8; j_call: TRBJ2-7; d_call: TRBD2; clone_size: few; cdr3_nt: TGTGCCAGCAGCTCCCCGACTAGCGGGAGGTTTTACGAGCAGTACTTC; cdr3_aa: CASSSPTSGRFYEQYF
v_call: TRBV6-6; j_call: TRBJ2-5; d_call: NA; clone_size: NA; cdr3_nt: TGTGCCAGCAGTTACTGGCTGGCAGAGACCCAGTACTTC; cdr3_aa: CASSYWLAETQYF
v_call: TRBV9; j_call: TRBJ1-3; d_call: TRBD1; clone_size: once; cdr3_nt: TGTGCCAGCAGCCGGACAGGGGCTGGAAACACCATATATTTT; cdr3_aa: CASSRTGAGNTIYF
v_call: TRBV30; j_call: TRBJ1-2; d_call: NA; clone_size: NA; cdr3_nt: TGTGCCTGCCTTGGAGGGGTGCCGGGCTACACCTTC; cdr3_aa: CACLGGVPGYTF
v_call: TRBV5-1; j_call: TRBJ1-5; d_call: NA; clone_size: NA; cdr3_nt: TGCGCCAGCAGCTTGGCTGGCACGACCGATCAGCCCCAGCATTTT; cdr3_aa: CASSLAGTTDQPQHF
v_call: TRBV5-4; j_call: TRBJ2-7; d_call: NA; clone_size: NA; cdr3_nt: TGTGCCAGCACCTCCTTAAGAGGCGAGCAGTACTTC; cdr3_aa: CASTSLRGEQYF
v_call: TRBV29-1; j_call: TRBJ1-2; d_call: NA; clone_size: NA; cdr3_nt: TGCAGCGTGCGCCTCGTGGGTAGGGGTGGCTACACCTTC; cdr3_aa: CSVRLVGRGGYTF
v_call: TRBV25-1; j_call: TRBJ1-2; d_call: NA; clone_size: NA; cdr3_nt: TGTGCCAGCAGTGACCGGGACACTACCTATAACTATGGCTACACCTTC; cdr3_aa: CASSDRDTTYNYGYTF
v_call: TRBV7-9; j_call: TRBJ2-6; d_call: NA; clone_size: NA; cdr3_nt: TGTGCCAGCAGCTTAGGGGTCCGGAGTCTAACTGGGGCCAACGTCCTGACTTTC; cdr3_aa: CASSLGVRSLTGANVLTF
v_call: TRBV5-6; j_call: TRBJ2-6; d_call: TRBD1; clone_size: NA; cdr3_nt: TGTGCCAGCAGCGGAGACCGGGACAGGGCCTCCTCTGGGGCCAACGTCCTGACTTTC; cdr3_aa: CASSGDRDRASSGANVLTF
v_call: TRBV11-2; j_call: TRBJ2-7; d_call: TRBD2; clone_size: NA; cdr3_nt: TGTGCCAGCAGCTTAGGGCTAGCGGTCGACGAGCAGTACTTC; cdr3_aa: CASSLGLAVDEQYF
v_call: TRBV14; j_call: TRBJ2-7; d_call: NA; clone_size: NA; cdr3_nt: TGTGCCAGCAGCCAGCAGGCCACCTACGAGCAGTACTTC; cdr3_aa: CASSQQATYEQYF
v_call: TRBV25-1; j_call: TRBJ2-2; d_call: TRBD1; clone_size: NA; cdr3_nt: TGTGCCAGCAGTCCACAGGGGCGGTCCGGGGAGCTGTTTTTT; cdr3_aa: CASSPQGRSGELFF
v_call: TRBV7-6; j_call: TRBJ2-1; d_call: TRBD2; clone_size: NA; cdr3_nt: TGTGCCAGCAGCTTAGTGACGGGAGGGGGTTGGAATGAGCAGTTCTTC; cdr3_aa: CASSLVTGGGWNEQFF
v_call: TRBV28; j_call: TRBJ2-7; d_call: TRBD1; clone_size: NA; cdr3_nt: TGTGCCAGCAGTTCTCCGGGACAGTATTCCCCTCTACTCGAGCAGTACTTC; cdr3_aa: CASSSPGQYSPLLEQYF
v_call: TRBV27; j_call: TRBJ2-7; d_call: TRBD2; clone_size: once; cdr3_nt: TGTGCCAGCAGCGTACTAGCGGGAGGGCCGTACGAGCAGTACTTC; cdr3_aa: CASSVLAGGPYEQYF
v_call: TRBV25-1; j_call: TRBJ2-7; d_call: NA; clone_size: few; cdr3_nt: TGTGCCAGCAGTGATTTCTACGAGCAGTACTTC; cdr3_aa: CASSDFYEQYF
v_call: TRBV5-1; j_call: TRBJ1-1; d_call: NA; clone_size: few; cdr3_nt: TGCGCCAGCAGCTTTTCCAGCCCGAACACTGAAGCTTTCTTT; cdr3_aa: CASSFSSPNTEAFF
v_call: TRBV10-2; j_call: TRBJ1-3; d_call: TRBD1; clone_size: NA; cdr3_nt: TGCGCCAGCAGTGAGTCCGGGACAGCGGGCTCTGGAAACACCATATATTTT; cdr3_aa: CASSESGTAGSGNTIYF
v_call: TRBV29-1; j_call: TRBJ2-1; d_call: TRBD2; clone_size: few; cdr3_nt: TGCAGCGTTGAGGGGGGCGGGAGGAGAAACAATGAGCAGTTCTTC; cdr3_aa: CSVEGGGRRNNEQFF
v_call: TRBV10-3; j_call: TRBJ1-1; d_call: TRBD1; clone_size: NA; cdr3_nt: TGTGCCATCAGTATAGACAGGGGTAACACTGAAGCTTTCTTT; cdr3_aa: CAISIDRGNTEAFF
v_call: TRBV7-2; j_call: TRBJ2-6; d_call: TRBD1; clone_size: NA; cdr3_nt: TGTGCCAGCAGCCCCCCAAGACAGGGGGCTTATGGGGCCAACGTCCTGACTTTC; cdr3_aa: CASSPPRQGAYGANVLTF
v_call: TRBV6-5; j_call: TRBJ2-7; d_call: TRBD2; clone_size: NA; cdr3_nt: TGTGCCAGCAGTTTCGGGTTAGCGGGAGTCGACGAGCAGTACTTC; cdr3_aa: CASSFGLAGVDEQYF
v_call: TRBV6-1; j_call: TRBJ2-3; d_call: NA; clone_size: once; cdr3_nt: TGTGCCAGCAGAAGCGACGGAACAGATACGCAGTATTTT; cdr3_aa: CASRSDGTDTQYF
v_call: TRBV18; j_call: TRBJ2-2; d_call: NA; clone_size: NA; cdr3_nt: TGTGCCAGCTCACCTTCGGACCACACCGGGGAGCTGTTTTTT; cdr3_aa: CASSPSDHTGELFF
v_call: TRBV29-1; j_call: TRBJ1-2; d_call: TRBD1; clone_size: NA; cdr3_nt: TGCAGCGTTGCTGGGACAGGGATATCACGGGACTATGGCTACACCTTC; cdr3_aa: CSVAGTGISRDYGYTF
v_call: TRBV6-6; j_call: TRBJ1-5; d_call: NA; clone_size: NA; cdr3_nt: TGTGCCAGCAGTTACTCGAAACAGAGCAATCAGCCCCAGCATTTT; cdr3_aa: CASSYSKQSNQPQHF
v_call: TRBV5-1; j_call: TRBJ1-1; d_call: NA; clone_size: NA; cdr3_nt: TGCGCCAGCAGCTTTTCGCAGGGAAGCACTGAAGCTTTCTTT; cdr3_aa: CASSFSQGSTEAFF
v_call: TRBV9; j_call: TRBJ2-6; d_call: NA; clone_size: once; cdr3_nt: TGTGCCAGCAGCCCAGTCTTGGGGCCTCAGCCTCTGGGGGCCAACGTCCTGACTTTC; cdr3_aa: CASSPVLGPQPLGANVLTF
v_call: TRBV29-1; j_call: TRBJ2-5; d_call: NA; clone_size: few; cdr3_nt: TGCAGCGTCGAGGCAGGGGGGATCCAAGAGACCCAGTACTTC; cdr3_aa: CSVEAGGIQETQYF
v_call: TRBV19; j_call: TRBJ2-6; d_call: NA; clone_size: NA; cdr3_nt: TGTGCCAGTAGAGGGGGTCGCCTCTCTGGGGCCAACGTCCTGACTTTC; cdr3_aa: CASRGGRLSGANVLTF
v_call: TRBV6-5; j_call: TRBJ1-3; d_call: NA; clone_size: NA; cdr3_nt: TGTGCCAGCAGTTACCATTCCGGACCGTATGGAAACACCATATATTTT; cdr3_aa: CASSYHSGPYGNTIYF
v_call: TRBV19; j_call: TRBJ2-6; d_call: NA; clone_size: NA; cdr3_nt: TGTGCCAGTAGTATAGTCTCTGGGGCCAACGTCCTGACTTTC; cdr3_aa: CASSIVSGANVLTF
v_call: TRBV11-2; j_call: TRBJ2-6; d_call: NA; clone_size: NA; cdr3_nt: TGTGCCAGCAGCTTAGGCGCCGGGGCCAACGTCCTGACTTTC; cdr3_aa: CASSLGAGANVLTF
v_call: TRBV5-1; j_call: TRBJ2-5; d_call: NA; clone_size: NA; cdr3_nt: TGCGCCAGCAGCTCAGGGACTCGACTACAAGAGACCCAGTACTTC; cdr3_aa: CASSSGTRLQETQYF
v_call: TRBV28; j_call: TRBJ2-7; d_call: TRBD2; clone_size: NA; cdr3_nt: TGTGCCAGCAGCTGGGGGGGGAGTATCCGCAACGAGCAGTACTTC; cdr3_aa: CASSWGGSIRNEQYF
v_call: TRBV5-1; j_call: TRBJ2-1; d_call: TRBD1; clone_size: NA; cdr3_nt: TGCGCCAGCAGGAAAGAAACCGGGACAGCTTACAATGAGCAGTTCTTC; cdr3_aa: CASRKETGTAYNEQFF